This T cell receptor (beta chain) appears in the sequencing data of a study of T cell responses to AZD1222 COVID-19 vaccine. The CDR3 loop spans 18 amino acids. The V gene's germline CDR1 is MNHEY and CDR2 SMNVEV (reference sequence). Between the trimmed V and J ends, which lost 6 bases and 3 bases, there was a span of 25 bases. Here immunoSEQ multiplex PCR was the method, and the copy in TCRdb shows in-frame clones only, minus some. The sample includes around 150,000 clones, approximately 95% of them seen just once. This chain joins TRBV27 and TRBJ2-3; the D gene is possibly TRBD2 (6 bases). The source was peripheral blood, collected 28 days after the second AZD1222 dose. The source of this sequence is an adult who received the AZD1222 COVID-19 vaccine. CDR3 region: CASSQYPGTRSGTDTQYF. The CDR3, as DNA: TGTGCCAGCAGCCAGTACCCCGGGACTCGTAGTGGAACAGATACGCAGTATTTT.